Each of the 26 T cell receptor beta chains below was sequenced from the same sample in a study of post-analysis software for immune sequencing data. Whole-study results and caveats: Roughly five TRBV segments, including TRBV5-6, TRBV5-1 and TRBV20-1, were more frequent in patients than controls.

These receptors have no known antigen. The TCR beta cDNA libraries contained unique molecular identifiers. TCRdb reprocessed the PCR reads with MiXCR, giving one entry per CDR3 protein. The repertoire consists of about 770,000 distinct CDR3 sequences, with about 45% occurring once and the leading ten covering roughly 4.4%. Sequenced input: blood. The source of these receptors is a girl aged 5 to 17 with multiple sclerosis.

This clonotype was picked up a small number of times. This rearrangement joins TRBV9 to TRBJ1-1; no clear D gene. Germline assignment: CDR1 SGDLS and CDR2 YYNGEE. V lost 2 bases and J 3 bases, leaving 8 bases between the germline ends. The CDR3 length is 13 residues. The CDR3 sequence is CASSVRRDTEAFF. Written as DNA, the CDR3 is TGTGCCAGCAGCGTGCGTAGGGACACTGAAGCTTTCTTT. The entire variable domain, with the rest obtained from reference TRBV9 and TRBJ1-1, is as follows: DSGVTQTPKHLITATGQRVTLRCSPRSGDLSVYWYQQSLDQGLQFLIQYYNGEERAKGNILERFSAQQFPDLHSELNLSSLELGDSALYFCASSVRRDTEAFFGQGTRLTVV.

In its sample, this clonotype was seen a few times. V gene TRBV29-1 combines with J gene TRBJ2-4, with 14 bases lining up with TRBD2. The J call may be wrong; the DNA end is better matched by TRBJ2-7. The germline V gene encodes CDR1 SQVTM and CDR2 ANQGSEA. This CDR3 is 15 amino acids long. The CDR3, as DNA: TGCAGCGTTCTGGGGGGACTAGCGGGAGCAAACGAGCAGTACTTC. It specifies CSVLGGLAGANEQYF.

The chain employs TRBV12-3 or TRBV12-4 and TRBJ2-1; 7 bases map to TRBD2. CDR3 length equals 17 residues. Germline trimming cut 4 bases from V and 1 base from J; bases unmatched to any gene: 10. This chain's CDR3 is CASSSRTSSLSYNEQFF. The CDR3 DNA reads TGTGCCAGCAGTTCCCGGACTAGTTCACTTTCCTACAATGAGCAGTTCTTC.

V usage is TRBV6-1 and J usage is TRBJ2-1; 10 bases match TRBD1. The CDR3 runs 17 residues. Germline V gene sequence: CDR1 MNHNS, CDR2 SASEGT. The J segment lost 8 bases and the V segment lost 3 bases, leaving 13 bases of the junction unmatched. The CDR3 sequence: CASSDFLGQGPSDEQFF. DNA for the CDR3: TGTGCCAGCAGTGACTTCCTGGGACAGGGGCCTTCGGATGAGCAGTTCTTC.

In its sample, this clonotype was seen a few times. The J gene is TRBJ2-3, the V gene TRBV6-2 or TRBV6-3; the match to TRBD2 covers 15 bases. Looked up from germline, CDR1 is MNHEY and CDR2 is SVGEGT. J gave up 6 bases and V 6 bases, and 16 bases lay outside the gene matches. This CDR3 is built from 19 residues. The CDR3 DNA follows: TGTGCCAGCAGACCCCCGGGACTAGCGGGAGGTGTGGATCGGGATACGCAGTATTTT. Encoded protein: CASRPPGLAGGVDRDTQYF.

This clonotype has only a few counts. CDR3 protein: CASSLGLAGGLHDEQFF. In DNA form, the CDR3 reads TGTGCCAGCAGCTTAGGACTAGCGGGAGGGCTTCACGATGAGCAGTTCTTC. This chain joins TRBV7-2 and TRBJ2-1; TRBD2 aligns across 14 bases. Germline lookup yields CDR1 SGHTA and CDR2 FQGNSA. J was trimmed by 8 bases and V by 1 base; bases with no gene match: 7. This CDR3 contains 17 residues.

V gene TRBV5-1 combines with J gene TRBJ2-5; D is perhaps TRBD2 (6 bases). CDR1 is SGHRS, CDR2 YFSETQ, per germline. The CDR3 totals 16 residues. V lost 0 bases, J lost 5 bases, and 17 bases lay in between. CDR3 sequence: CASSLGWGGKAETQYF. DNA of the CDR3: TGCGCCAGCAGCTTGGGTTGGGGCGGGAAAGCGGAGACCCAGTACTTC.

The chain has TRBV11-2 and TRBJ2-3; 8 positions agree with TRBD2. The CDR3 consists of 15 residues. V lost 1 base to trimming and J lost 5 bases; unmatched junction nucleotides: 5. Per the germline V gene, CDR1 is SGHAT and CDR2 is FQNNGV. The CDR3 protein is CASSLGAGVGDTQYF. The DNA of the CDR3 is TGTGCCAGCAGCTTAGGAGCGGGGGTGGGAGATACGCAGTATTTT.

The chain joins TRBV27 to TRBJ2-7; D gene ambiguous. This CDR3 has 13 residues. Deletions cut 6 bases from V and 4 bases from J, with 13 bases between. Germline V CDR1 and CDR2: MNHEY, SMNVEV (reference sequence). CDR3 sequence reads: CASSDSDPYEQYF. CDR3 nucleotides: TGTGCCAGCAGCGACTCTGACCCTTACGAGCAGTACTTC.

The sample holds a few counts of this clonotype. CDR3 sequence reads: CASSRRTGTTYNEQFF. The CDR3 coding sequence is TGTGCCAGCAGCCGCCGAACCGGGACAACCTACAATGAGCAGTTCTTC. The chain carries TRBV3-1 and TRBJ2-1; D is perhaps TRBD1 (6 bases). Trimming removed 4 bases from V and 2 bases from J, with 15 bases in between. The CDR3 has 16 residues. The V gene's germline CDR1 is LGHDT and CDR2 YNNKEL (reference sequence).

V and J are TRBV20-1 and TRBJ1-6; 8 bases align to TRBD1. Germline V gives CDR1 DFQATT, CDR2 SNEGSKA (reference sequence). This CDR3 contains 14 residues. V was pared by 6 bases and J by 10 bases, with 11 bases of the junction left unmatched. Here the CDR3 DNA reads TGCAGTGCCATACCTGGGACAGGAAGATCACCCCTCCACTTT. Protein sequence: CSAIPGTGRSPLHF.

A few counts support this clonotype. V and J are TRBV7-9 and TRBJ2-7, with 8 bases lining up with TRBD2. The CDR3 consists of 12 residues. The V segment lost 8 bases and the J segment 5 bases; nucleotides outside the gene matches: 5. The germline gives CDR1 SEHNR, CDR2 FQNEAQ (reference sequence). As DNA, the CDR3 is TGTGCCAGCCGGGGACTAGACCACGAGCAGTACTTC. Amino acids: CASRGLDHEQYF. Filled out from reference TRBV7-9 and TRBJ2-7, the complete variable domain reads DTGVSQNPRHKITKRGQNVTFRCDPISEHNRLYWYRQTLGQGPEFLTYFQNEAQLEKSRLLSDRFSAERPKGSFSTLEIQRTEQGDSAMYLCASRGLDHEQYFGPGTRLTVT.

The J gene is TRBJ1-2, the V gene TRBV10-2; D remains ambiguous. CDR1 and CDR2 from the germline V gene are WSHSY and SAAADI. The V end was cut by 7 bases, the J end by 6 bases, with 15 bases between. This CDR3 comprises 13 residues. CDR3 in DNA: TGCGCCAGCACCCAAAACTCATGGGATGGCTACACCTTC. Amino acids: CASTQNSWDGYTF.

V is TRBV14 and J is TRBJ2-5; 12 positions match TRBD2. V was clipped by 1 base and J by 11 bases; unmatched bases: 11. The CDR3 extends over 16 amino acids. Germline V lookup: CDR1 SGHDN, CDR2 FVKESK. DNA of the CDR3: TGTGCCAGCAGCCAAGGTGTGACTAGCGGGAGAGGTGAGCAGTACTTC. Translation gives CASSQGVTSGRGEQYF.

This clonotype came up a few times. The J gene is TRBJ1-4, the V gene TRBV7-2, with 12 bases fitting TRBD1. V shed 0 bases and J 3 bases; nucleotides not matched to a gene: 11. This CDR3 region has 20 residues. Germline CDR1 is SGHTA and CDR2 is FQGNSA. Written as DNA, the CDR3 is TGTGCCAGCAGCTTAGCCGGACCGGGACAGGGGGCGAGTCCTAATGAAAAACTGTTTTTT. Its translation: CASSLAGPGQGASPNEKLFF.

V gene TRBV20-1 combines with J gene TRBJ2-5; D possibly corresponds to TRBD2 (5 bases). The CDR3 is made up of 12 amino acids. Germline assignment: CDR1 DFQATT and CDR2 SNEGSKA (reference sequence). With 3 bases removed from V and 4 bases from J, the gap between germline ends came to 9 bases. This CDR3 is CSARSSGETQYF. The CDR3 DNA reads TGCAGTGCTAGGAGCAGCGGAGAGACCCAGTACTTC.

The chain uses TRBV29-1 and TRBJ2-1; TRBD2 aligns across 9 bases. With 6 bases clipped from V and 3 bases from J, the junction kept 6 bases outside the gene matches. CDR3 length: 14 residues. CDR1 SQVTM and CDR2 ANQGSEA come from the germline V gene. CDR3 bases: TGCAGCGTAGGAGCGGGAGGCATCTACAATGAGCAGTTCTTC. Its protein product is CSVGAGGIYNEQFF.

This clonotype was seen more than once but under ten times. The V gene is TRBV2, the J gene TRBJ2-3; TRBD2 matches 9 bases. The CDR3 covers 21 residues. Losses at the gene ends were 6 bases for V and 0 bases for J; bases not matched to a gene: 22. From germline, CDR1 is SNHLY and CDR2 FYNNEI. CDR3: CASSGPPVLAGENTSTDTQYF. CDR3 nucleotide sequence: TGTGCCAGCAGCGGGCCCCCGGTGTTAGCGGGGGAAAACACTAGCACAGATACGCAGTATTTT.

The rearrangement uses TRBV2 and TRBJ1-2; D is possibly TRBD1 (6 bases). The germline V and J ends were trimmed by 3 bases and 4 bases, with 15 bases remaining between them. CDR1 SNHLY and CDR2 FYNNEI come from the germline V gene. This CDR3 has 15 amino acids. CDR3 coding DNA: TGTGCCAGCAGTGAGGAGGACAGAGCCGTCTATGGCTACACCTTC. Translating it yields CASSEEDRAVYGYTF.

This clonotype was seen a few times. The CDR3 DNA is TGCAGTGCTAGGACCGGGAACGAGGAGACCCAGTACTTC. It translates to CSARTGNEETQYF. V gene TRBV20-1 combines with J gene TRBJ2-5, with a tentative D call TRBD2 (5 bases). Between the trimmed V and J ends, which lost 3 bases and 5 bases, there was a span of 13 bases. The CDR3 totals 13 residues. Germline loops: CDR1 DFQATT, CDR2 SNEGSKA (reference sequence).

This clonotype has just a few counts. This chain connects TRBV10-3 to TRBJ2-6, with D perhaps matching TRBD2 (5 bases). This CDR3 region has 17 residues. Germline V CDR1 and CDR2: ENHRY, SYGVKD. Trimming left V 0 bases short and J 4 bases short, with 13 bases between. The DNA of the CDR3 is TGTGCCATCAGTGAGTCTGCAGGTCCGGGGGGGGCCAACGTCCTGACTTTC. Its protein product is CAISESAGPGGANVLTF.

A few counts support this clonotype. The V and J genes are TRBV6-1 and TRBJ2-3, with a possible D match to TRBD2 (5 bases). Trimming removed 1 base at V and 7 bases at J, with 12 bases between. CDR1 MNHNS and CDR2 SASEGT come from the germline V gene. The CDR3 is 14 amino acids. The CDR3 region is CASSEGRVGHTQYF. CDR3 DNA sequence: TGTGCCAGCAGTGAAGGGCGGGTCGGCCATACGCAGTATTTT.

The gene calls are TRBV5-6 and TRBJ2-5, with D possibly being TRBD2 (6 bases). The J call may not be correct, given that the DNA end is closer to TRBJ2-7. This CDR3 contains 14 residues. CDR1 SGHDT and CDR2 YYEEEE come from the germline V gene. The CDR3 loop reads CASRGGGVAGEQYF. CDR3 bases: TGTGCCAGCAGAGGAGGCGGGGTAGCAGGCGAGCAGTACTTC.

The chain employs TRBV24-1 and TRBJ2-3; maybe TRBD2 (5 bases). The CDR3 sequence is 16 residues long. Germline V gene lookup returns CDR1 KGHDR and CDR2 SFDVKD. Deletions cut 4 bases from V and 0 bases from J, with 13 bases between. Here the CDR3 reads CATSEGAGGSTDTQYF. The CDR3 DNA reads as TGTGCCACCAGTGAAGGTGCGGGCGGGAGCACAGATACGCAGTATTTT.

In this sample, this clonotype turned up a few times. CDR3 in DNA: TGTGCCAGCAGCTCACCAGGAGGAGAGGTCAGGACTGAAGCTTTCTTT. Protein: CASSSPGGEVRTEAFF. The rearrangement joins TRBV7-3 to TRBJ1-1, with unresolved D. Per the germline V gene, CDR1 is SGHTA and CDR2 is FQGTGA. Trimming took off 4 bases at V and 5 bases at J, with 20 bases between the two ends. This CDR3 contains 16 residues.

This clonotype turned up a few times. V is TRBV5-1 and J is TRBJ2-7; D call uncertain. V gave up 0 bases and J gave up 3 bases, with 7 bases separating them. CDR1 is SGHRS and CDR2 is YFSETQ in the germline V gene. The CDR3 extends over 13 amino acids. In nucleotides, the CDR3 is TGCGCCAGCAGCTTGGATTCGGACTACGAGCAGTACTTC. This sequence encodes CASSLDSDYEQYF.